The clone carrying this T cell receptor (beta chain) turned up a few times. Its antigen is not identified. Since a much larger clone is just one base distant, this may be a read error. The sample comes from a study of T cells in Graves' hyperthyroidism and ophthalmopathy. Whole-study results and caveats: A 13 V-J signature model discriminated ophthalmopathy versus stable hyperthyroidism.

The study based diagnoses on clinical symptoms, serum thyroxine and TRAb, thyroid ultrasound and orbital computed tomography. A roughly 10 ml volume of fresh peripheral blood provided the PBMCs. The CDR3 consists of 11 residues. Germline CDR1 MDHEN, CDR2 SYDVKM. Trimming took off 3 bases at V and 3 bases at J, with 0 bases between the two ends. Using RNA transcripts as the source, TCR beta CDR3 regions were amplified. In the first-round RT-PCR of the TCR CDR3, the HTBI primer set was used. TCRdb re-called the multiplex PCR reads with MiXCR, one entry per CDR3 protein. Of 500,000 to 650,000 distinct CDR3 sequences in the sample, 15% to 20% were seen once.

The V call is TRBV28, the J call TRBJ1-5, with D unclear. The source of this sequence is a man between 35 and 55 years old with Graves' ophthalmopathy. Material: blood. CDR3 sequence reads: CASSFNQPQHF. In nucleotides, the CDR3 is TGTGCCAGCAGTTTCAATCAGCCCCAGCATTTT.